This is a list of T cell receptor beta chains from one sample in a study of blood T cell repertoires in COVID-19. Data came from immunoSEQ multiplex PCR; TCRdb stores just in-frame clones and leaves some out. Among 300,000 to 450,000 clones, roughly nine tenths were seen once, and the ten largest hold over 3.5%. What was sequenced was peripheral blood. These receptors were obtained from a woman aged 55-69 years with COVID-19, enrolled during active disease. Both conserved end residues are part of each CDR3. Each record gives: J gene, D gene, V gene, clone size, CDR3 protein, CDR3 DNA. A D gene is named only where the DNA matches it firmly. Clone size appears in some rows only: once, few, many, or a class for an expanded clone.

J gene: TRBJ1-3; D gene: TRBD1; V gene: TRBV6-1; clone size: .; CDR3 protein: CASSDRGYGNTIYF; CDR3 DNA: TGTGCCAGCAGTGACAGGGGGTACGGAAACACCATATATTTT
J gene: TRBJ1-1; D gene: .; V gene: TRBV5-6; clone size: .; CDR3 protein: CASSAGNWDTEAFF; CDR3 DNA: TGTGCCAGCAGCGCAGGGAATTGGGACACTGAAGCTTTCTTT
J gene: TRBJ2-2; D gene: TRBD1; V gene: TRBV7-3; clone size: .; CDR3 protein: CASSFGTGGNTGELFF; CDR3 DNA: TGTGCCAGCAGTTTTGGGACAGGGGGAAACACCGGGGAGCTGTTTTTT
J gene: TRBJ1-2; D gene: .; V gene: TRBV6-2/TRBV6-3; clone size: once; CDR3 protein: CASSYSNPGRDYGYTF; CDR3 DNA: TGTGCCAGCAGTTACTCGAATCCGGGAAGGGACTATGGCTACACCTTC
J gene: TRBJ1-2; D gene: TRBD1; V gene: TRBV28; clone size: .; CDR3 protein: CASSRHRGVGGYTF; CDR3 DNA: TGTGCCAGCAGTCGGCACAGGGGTGTGGGCGGCTACACCTTC
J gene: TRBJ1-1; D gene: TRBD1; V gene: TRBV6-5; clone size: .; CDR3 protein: CASSYMGTGNTEAFF; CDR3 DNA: TGTGCCAGCAGTTACATGGGGACAGGGAACACTGAAGCTTTCTTT
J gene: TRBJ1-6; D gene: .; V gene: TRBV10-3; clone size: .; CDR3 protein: CAISERGNSPLHF; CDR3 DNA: TGTGCCATCAGTGAAAGGGGTAACTCACCCCTCCACTTT
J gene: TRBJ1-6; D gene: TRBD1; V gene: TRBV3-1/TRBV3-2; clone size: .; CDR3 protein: CASSQVGQGATSPLHF; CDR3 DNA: TGTGCCAGCAGCCAAGTGGGACAGGGGGCTACTTCACCCCTCCACTTT
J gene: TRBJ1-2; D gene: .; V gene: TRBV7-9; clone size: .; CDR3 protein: CASSADSTYGYTF; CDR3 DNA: TGTGCCAGCAGCGCGGACAGTACCTATGGCTACACCTTC
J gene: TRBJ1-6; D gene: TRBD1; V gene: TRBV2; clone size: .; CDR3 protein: CASSEGQSYNSPLHF; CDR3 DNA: TGTGCCAGCAGTGAGGGACAGTCCTATAATTCACCCCTCCACTTT
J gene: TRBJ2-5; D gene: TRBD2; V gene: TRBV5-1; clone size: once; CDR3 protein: CASSSVTSYKETQYF; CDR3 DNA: TGCGCCAGCAGCTCCGTGACTAGCTATAAAGAGACCCAGTACTTC
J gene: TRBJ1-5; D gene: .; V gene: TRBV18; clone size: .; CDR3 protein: CASSVDRSNQPQHF; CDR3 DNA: TGTGCCAGCTCAGTAGACAGGAGCAATCAGCCCCAGCATTTT
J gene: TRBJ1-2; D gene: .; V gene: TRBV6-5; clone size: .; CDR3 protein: CASDAGTIGFDGYTF; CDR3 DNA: TGTGCCAGCGATGCAGGGACAATAGGGTTCGATGGCTACACCTTC
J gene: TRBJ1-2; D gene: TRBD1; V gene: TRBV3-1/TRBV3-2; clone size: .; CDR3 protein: CASSRDRANYGYTF; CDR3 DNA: TGTGCCAGCAGCCGTGACAGGGCTAACTATGGCTACACCTTC
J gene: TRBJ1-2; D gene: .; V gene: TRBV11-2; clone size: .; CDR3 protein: CASSLGRGYGYTF; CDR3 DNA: TGTGCCAGCAGCTTAGGGCGGGGCTATGGCTACACCTTC
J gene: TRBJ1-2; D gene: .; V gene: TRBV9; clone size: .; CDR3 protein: CASSVGSGYGYTF; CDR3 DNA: TGTGCCAGCAGCGTGGGGAGTGGCTATGGCTACACCTTC
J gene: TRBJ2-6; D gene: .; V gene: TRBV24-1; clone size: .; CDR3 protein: CATSEPRGPSGANVLTF; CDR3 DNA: TGTGCCACCAGTGAACCTCGTGGCCCCTCTGGGGCCAACGTCCTGACTTTC
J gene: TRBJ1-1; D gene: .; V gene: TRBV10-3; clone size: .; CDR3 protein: CAISESWGHTEAFF; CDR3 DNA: TGTGCCATCAGTGAGTCGTGGGGCCACACTGAAGCTTTCTTT
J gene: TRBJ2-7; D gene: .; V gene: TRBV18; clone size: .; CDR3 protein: CASSPDAGEQYF; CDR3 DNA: TGTGCCAGCTCACCAGACGCGGGCGAGCAGTACTTC
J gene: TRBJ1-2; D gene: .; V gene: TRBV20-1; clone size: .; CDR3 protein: CSASGFGQTNYGYTF; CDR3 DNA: TGCAGTGCTAGTGGGTTTGGACAGACTAACTATGGCTACACCTTC
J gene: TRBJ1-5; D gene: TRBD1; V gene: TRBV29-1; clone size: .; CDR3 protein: CSVGTGNQPQHF; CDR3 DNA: TGCAGCGTTGGGACAGGGAATCAGCCCCAGCATTTT
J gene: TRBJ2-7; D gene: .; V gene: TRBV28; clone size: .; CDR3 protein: CASSISRGILYEQYF; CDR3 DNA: TGTGCCAGCAGTATATCCAGGGGTATCCTCTACGAGCAGTACTTC
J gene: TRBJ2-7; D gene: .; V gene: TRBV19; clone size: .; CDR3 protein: CASRQDYLSYEQYF; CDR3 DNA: TGTGCCAGTAGACAAGATTACCTTTCCTACGAGCAGTACTTC
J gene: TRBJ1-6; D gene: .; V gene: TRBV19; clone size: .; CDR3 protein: CASSTDRSSYNSPLHF; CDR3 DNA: TGTGCCAGTAGTACCGACAGGAGCTCCTATAATTCACCCCTCCACTTT
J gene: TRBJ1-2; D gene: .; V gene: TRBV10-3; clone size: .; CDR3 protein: CAISKGDTYGYTF; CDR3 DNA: TGTGCCATCAGCAAGGGGGACACCTATGGCTACACCTTC
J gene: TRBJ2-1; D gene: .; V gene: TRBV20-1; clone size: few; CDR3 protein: CSARFGRQFF; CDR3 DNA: TGCAGTGCTAGGTTTGGGAGGCAGTTCTTC